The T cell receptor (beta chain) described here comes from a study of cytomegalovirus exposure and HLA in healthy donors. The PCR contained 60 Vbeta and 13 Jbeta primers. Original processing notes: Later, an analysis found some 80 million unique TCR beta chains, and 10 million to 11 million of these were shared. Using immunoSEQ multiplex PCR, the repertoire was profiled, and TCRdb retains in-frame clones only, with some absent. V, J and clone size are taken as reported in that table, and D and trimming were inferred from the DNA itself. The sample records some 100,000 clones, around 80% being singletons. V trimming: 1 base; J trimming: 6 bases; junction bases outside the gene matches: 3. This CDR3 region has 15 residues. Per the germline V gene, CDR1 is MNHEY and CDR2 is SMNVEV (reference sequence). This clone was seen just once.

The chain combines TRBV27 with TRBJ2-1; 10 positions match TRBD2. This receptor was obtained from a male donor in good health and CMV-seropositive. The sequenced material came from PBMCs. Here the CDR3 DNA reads TGTGCCAGCAGTTTATTAGCGGGGGGTATCAATGAGCAGTTCTTC. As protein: CASSLLAGGINEQFF.